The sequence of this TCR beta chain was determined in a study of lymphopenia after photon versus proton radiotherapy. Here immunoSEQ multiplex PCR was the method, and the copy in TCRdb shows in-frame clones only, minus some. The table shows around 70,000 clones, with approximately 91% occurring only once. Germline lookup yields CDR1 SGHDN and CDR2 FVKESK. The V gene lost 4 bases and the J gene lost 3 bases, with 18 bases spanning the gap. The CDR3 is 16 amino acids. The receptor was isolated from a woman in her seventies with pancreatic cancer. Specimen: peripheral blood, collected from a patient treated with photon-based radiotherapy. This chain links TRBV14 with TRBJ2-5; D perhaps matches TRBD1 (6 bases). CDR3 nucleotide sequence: TGTGCCAGCAGCCTCACAGGGTTTTTCTCGGAAGAGACCCAGTACTTC. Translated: CASSLTGFFSEETQYF.